The entry below gives a single T cell receptor beta chain sequence along with its context. This entry comes from a study of OX40 agonist ivuxolimab in advanced cancers. Some clones are missing from TCRdb's copy, which holds only in-frame ones; the method was immunoSEQ multiplex PCR. This sample carries 75,000 to 100,000 clones, 70% to 90% of them seen once, and the ten largest clones take 5.5%. Germline trimming cut 9 bases from V and 2 bases from J; bases unmatched to any gene: 8. Germline V gene data show CDR1 as SGHTS and CDR2 as YDEGEE. The CDR3 runs 13 residues. The chain links TRBV5-8 to TRBJ2-7, with 7 bases identical to TRBD1. This receptor was taken from an adult with an advanced solid tumor such as melanoma, head and neck, liver or kidney cancer. This material consisted of CD4+ or CD8+ T cells sorted from blood, taken in a trial of the OX40 agonist ivuxolimab. This CDR3 reads CAKKWDSPYEQYF. CDR3 DNA: TGTGCCAAAAAATGGGACAGCCCCTACGAGCAGTACTTC.